This entry lists 31 T cell receptor beta chains sequenced from one sample in a study of control samples from healthy donors and cancer patients. This table comes from immunoSEQ multiplex PCR, and its TCRdb copy is limited to in-frame clones, with some not included. The sample holds some 140,000 clones; roughly 90% are singletons and the top ten take 11%. Source material: blood. The origin of the receptors is a young man in good health.

This chain connects TRBV7-2 to TRBJ2-1; a weak D match, TRBD2 (6 bases). Germline CDR1 and CDR2: SGHTA and FQGNSA. The CDR3 is made up of 13 amino acids. V lost 4 bases to trimming and J lost 4 bases, with 8 bases between them. The DNA for the CDR3 is TGTGCCAGCAGCTGGACTAATTACAATGAGCAGTTCTTC. As protein: CASSWTNYNEQFF.

The rearrangement uses TRBV6-5 and TRBJ1-2; the match to TRBD1 covers 7 bases. CDR1 MNHEY and CDR2 SVGAGI come from the germline V gene. Trimming took 11 bases from V and 3 from J; bases not matched to a gene: 12. CDR3 length: 14 amino acids. CDR3 in amino acids: CAGRQGPPHYGYTF. In DNA, the CDR3 is TGTGCCGGCCGACAGGGACCGCCTCACTATGGCTACACCTTC.

The V gene is TRBV6-2 or TRBV6-3, the J gene TRBJ2-2; D ambiguous. Germline CDR1 MNHEY, CDR2 SVGEGT. The V end was cut by 4 bases, the J end by 0 bases, with 9 bases between. The CDR3 sequence is 15 residues long. The CDR3 coding sequence is TGTGCCAGCAGTTTAGGCACTGCGAACACCGGGGAGCTGTTTTTT. Translated, it gives CASSLGTANTGELFF.

The rearrangement uses TRBV28 and TRBJ1-5, with 8 bases fitting TRBD1. J lost 5 bases, V lost 5 bases, and 8 bases had no gene match. Germline V gene data show CDR1 as MDHEN and CDR2 as SYDVKM. The CDR3 length is 15 residues. The DNA of the CDR3 is TGTGCCAGCAGTCCTCAGGGGGCCGGGGATCAGCCCCAGCATTTT. Amino acid sequence: CASSPQGAGDQPQHF.

This chain links TRBV7-3 with TRBJ1-5; 7 positions agree with TRBD1. The CDR3 runs to 17 residues. Germline V gene data show CDR1 as SGHTA and CDR2 as FQGTGA. The V segment lost 5 bases and the J segment 1 base; nucleotides outside the gene matches: 11. CDR3 sequence reads: CASSLSAGQRSNQPQHF. In DNA form, the CDR3 reads TGTGCCAGCAGCCTATCTGCGGGACAGCGGAGCAATCAGCCCCAGCATTTT.

V gene TRBV6-5 combines with J gene TRBJ2-7; 8 bases are a match to TRBD2. Germline V gene data show CDR1 as MNHEY and CDR2 as SVGAGI. V was pared by 7 bases and J by 5 bases, with 13 bases of the junction left unmatched. The CDR3 loop spans 15 amino acids. The CDR3 DNA reads as TGTGCCAGCACCACCGGGGGGGGCGAATCCGACGAGCAGTACTTC. Translation gives CASTTGGGESDEQYF.

The CDR3: CASSQGQGREQYF. The CDR3 coding sequence is TGTGCCAGCAGCCAAGGGCAAGGCCGGGAGCAGTACTTC. This chain links TRBV3-1 (or the pseudogene TRBV3-2) with TRBJ2-7, with no clear D. The V end lost 1 base, the J end lost 7 bases, and 11 bases lay between the germline ends. From germline, CDR1 is LGHDT and CDR2 YNNKEL (reference sequence). This CDR3 comprises 13 residues.

This chain links TRBV11-2 with TRBJ2-7; the match to TRBD2 covers 7 bases. The CDR3 has 15 residues. The V gene's germline CDR1 is SGHAT and CDR2 FQNNGV. Losses at the gene ends were 1 base for V and 1 base for J; bases not matched to a gene: 4. In DNA form, the CDR3 reads TGTGCCAGCAGCTTAGTGGAGCGGGGTTCCTACGAGCAGTACTTC. Translating gives CASSLVERGSYEQYF.

The table lists this clone with a count of one. The chain links TRBV29-1 to TRBJ2-7, with D perhaps TRBD1 (5 bases). The V and J ends lost 4 bases and 0 bases respectively, with 7 bases between them. This CDR3 spans 12 amino acids. Germline CDR1 SQVTM, CDR2 ANQGSEA. CDR3 sequence: CSVGQNSYEQYF. CDR3 DNA: TGCAGCGTTGGACAGAACTCCTACGAGCAGTACTTC.

The gene calls are TRBV9 and TRBJ2-1; D unclear. With 2 bases removed from V and 2 bases from J, the gap between germline ends came to 14 bases. This CDR3 region has 16 residues. Germline CDR1 is SGDLS and CDR2 is YYNGEE. The CDR3 protein is CASSVEAREAYNEQFF. The CDR3 DNA sequence: TGTGCCAGCAGCGTTGAGGCCAGAGAGGCCTACAATGAGCAGTTCTTC. The complete variable domain, with remaining parts taken from reference TRBV9 and TRBJ2-1, reads DSGVTQTPKHLITATGQRVTLRCSPRSGDLSVYWYQQSLDQGLQFLIQYYNGEERAKGNILERFSAQQFPDLHSELNLSSLELGDSALYFCASSVEAREAYNEQFFGPGTRLTVL.

This chain joins TRBV12-3 or TRBV12-4 and TRBJ1-3; D call uncertain. V shed 3 bases and J shed 2 bases, with 5 bases lying between them. This CDR3 is 13 amino acids long. The CDR3 sequence is CASSFSPGNTIYF. The CDR3 DNA follows: TGTGCCAGCAGTTTCAGTCCTGGAAACACCATATATTTT.

The chain uses TRBV11-3 and TRBJ2-3, with TRBD1 matching over 9 bases. This CDR3 is 15 amino acids long. Per germline, CDR1 SGHNT and CDR2 YENEEA. With 2 bases clipped from V and 4 bases from J, the junction kept 4 bases outside the gene matches. CDR3 sequence: CASSLTGTGPDTQYF. The CDR3 nucleotides read TGTGCCAGCAGCTTAACCGGGACAGGGCCAGATACGCAGTATTTT.

The rearrangement links TRBV6-1 to TRBJ2-2; 8 bases match TRBD2. The CDR3 runs to 16 residues. The J segment lost 3 bases and the V segment lost 0 bases, leaving 3 bases of the junction unmatched. Germline V gives CDR1 MNHNS, CDR2 SASEGT. As DNA, the CDR3 is TGTGCCAGCAGTGAAGCGCCACTAGCGGACACCGGGGAGCTGTTTTTT. Its protein is CASSEAPLADTGELFF.

V usage is TRBV18 and J usage is TRBJ2-7, with 9 bases matching TRBD1. The trim removed 3 bases at V and 9 bases at J, leaving 6 bases unmatched. CDR3 length: 13 amino acids. Germline V gene lookup returns CDR1 KGHSH and CDR2 LQKENI. CDR3 nucleotides: TGTGCCAGCTCACCTGGCGTGGACAGGGGGCAGTACTTC. This codes for CASSPGVDRGQYF.

This clone was detected once. This chain links TRBV7-9 with TRBJ2-7; 12 nucleotides align to TRBD1. The junction had 3 bases not matched to a gene; V was cut back by 0 bases and J by 0 bases. Germline V gives CDR1 SEHNR, CDR2 FQNEAQ (reference sequence). The CDR3 covers 17 residues. CDR3 in DNA: TGTGCCAGCAGCTTAGCAGGGACAGGGGGCCGCTCCTACGAGCAGTACTTC. This codes for CASSLAGTGGRSYEQYF. Complete variable domain (other parts from reference TRBV7-9 and TRBJ2-7): DTGVSQNPRHKITKRGQNVTFRCDPISEHNRLYWYRQTLGQGPEFLTYFQNEAQLEKSRLLSDRFSAERPKGSFSTLEIQRTEQGDSAMYLCASSLAGTGGRSYEQYFGPGTRLTVT.

V usage is TRBV9 and J usage is TRBJ2-7, with D possibly called TRBD1 or TRBD2 (5 bases each). This CDR3 region has 15 residues. The germline V and J ends were trimmed by 0 bases and 3 bases, with 13 bases remaining between them. Germline V gives CDR1 SGDLS, CDR2 YYNGEE. CDR3 region: CASSVGGSSNYEQYF. The CDR3 DNA follows: TGTGCCAGCAGCGTAGGGGGGTCTTCAAACTACGAGCAGTACTTC.

The chain has TRBV27 and TRBJ2-1; 12 nucleotides match TRBD2. Losses at the gene ends were 3 bases for V and 7 bases for J; bases not matched to a gene: 4. Looked up from germline, CDR1 is MNHEY and CDR2 is SMNVEV (reference sequence). The CDR3 sequence is 15 residues long. CDR3 coding DNA: TGTGCCAGCAGTTTCGGACTAGCGGGATTTAATGAGCAGTTCTTC. It translates to CASSFGLAGFNEQFF.

The chain links TRBV6-6 to TRBJ2-1; 14 bases line up with TRBD2. From germline, CDR1 is MNHNY and CDR2 SVGAGI (reference sequence). Trimming at V came to 5 bases and at J to 7 bases, leaving 4 bases not matched to a gene. The CDR3 has 15 amino acids. The CDR3 loop reads CASSPGLAGVNEQFF. CDR3 nucleotides: TGTGCCAGCAGTCCGGGACTAGCGGGAGTTAATGAGCAGTTCTTC.

The chain combines TRBV7-9 with TRBJ2-3; D uncertain. The V gene lost 1 base and the J gene lost 0 bases, with 8 bases spanning the gap. Germline CDR1 is SEHNR and CDR2 is FQNEAQ (reference sequence). This CDR3 contains 15 residues. The CDR3 bases are TGTGCCAGCAGCTTAGACGGCCCGAGCACAGATACGCAGTATTTT. It encodes CASSLDGPSTDTQYF. The whole variable domain, remainder taken from reference TRBV7-9 and TRBJ2-3, is DTGVSQNPRHKITKRGQNVTFRCDPISEHNRLYWYRQTLGQGPEFLTYFQNEAQLEKSRLLSDRFSAERPKGSFSTLEIQRTEQGDSAMYLCASSLDGPSTDTQYFGPGTRLTVL.

CDR3 protein: CASSTGGPNRRNDEQFF. DNA for the CDR3: TGTGCCAGTAGTACGGGAGGGCCGAACCGCCGAAACGATGAGCAGTTCTTC. V and J are TRBV19 and TRBJ2-1; 8 nucleotides agree with TRBD2. This CDR3 is built from 17 residues. Per germline, CDR1 LNHDA and CDR2 SQIVND (reference sequence). The trim removed 4 bases at V and 8 bases at J, leaving 16 bases unmatched.

The chain carries TRBV7-9 and TRBJ2-1, with D unresolved. V lost 5 bases, J lost 1 base, and 3 bases lay in between. The CDR3 is made up of 12 amino acids. CDR1 and CDR2 (germline): SEHNR, FQNEAQ (reference sequence). CDR3 coding DNA: TGTGCCAGCAGCCCATCCTACAATGAGCAGTTCTTC. Its translation: CASSPSYNEQFF.

The rearrangement links TRBV24-1 to TRBJ2-1, with 7 bases aligning to TRBD1. V shed 11 bases, J shed 1 base, and the junction held 4 bases outside the gene matches. The CDR3 is 13 amino acids. CDR1 and CDR2 from the germline V gene are KGHDR and SFDVKD. The DNA of the CDR3 is TGTGCCATCGGACAGGATTCCTACAATGAGCAGTTCTTC. As protein: CAIGQDSYNEQFF.

The V gene is TRBV11-3, the J gene TRBJ1-1; TRBD1 agrees at 10 bases. Germline assignment: CDR1 SGHNT and CDR2 YENEEA. V lost 0 bases and J lost 8; bases outside the gene matches: 6. The CDR3 has 15 amino acids. The DNA for the CDR3 is TGTGCCAGCAGCTTAGAGGGACAGGGGACGAACGAAGCTTTCTTT. This translates into CASSLEGQGTNEAFF.

J is TRBJ2-5 and V is TRBV5-1, with D maybe TRBD2 (5 bases). CDR1 and CDR2 (germline): SGHRS, YFSETQ. The CDR3 totals 15 residues. V gave up 3 bases and J gave up 4 bases, with 16 bases separating them. CDR3 nucleotide sequence: TGCGCCAGCAGCTCCAATACTGGACTGGGAGAGACCCAGTACTTC. This encodes CASSSNTGLGETQYF.

V usage is TRBV28 and J usage is TRBJ1-1; 9 nucleotides match TRBD1. Germline values: CDR1 MDHEN, CDR2 SYDVKM. With V trimmed by 3 bases and J by 11 bases, 13 bases remained unmatched. The CDR3 is 15 residues long. The CDR3 is CASSFSGQGRRGAFF. CDR3 nucleotides: TGTGCCAGCAGTTTCTCCGGACAGGGGCGTAGGGGGGCTTTCTTT.

The chain has TRBV7-9 and TRBJ2-7; D is unresolved. Germline V gives CDR1 SEHNR, CDR2 FQNEAQ (reference sequence). Trimming shortened V by 5 bases and J by 2 bases, and 13 bases separated the two germline ends. This CDR3 has 14 amino acids. CDR3 sequence (DNA): TGTGCCAGCAGCCCGCCAGGAGAGCCCTACGAGCAGTACTTC. Translating it yields CASSPPGEPYEQYF.

This chain links TRBV28 with TRBJ2-5; 11 nucleotides align to TRBD1. Germline loops: CDR1 MDHEN, CDR2 SYDVKM. Unmatched junction bases numbered 6, after V lost 7 bases and J lost 2 bases. The CDR3 loop spans 15 amino acids. CDR3 sequence: CASNWDRGAQETQYF. Here the CDR3 DNA reads TGTGCCAGCAACTGGGACAGGGGGGCTCAAGAGACCCAGTACTTC.

This clone was observed a single time. The CDR3 sequence: CASSLSPRPKAQSPLHF. The CDR3 nucleotides are TGTGCCAGCAGTTTATCCCCCCGCCCCAAGGCCCAGTCACCCCTCCACTTT. The rearrangement joins TRBV27 to TRBJ1-6; D not certain. V gave up 0 bases and J gave up 10 bases, with 19 bases separating them. CDR3 size: 17 residues. Germline V gene sequence: CDR1 MNHEY, CDR2 SMNVEV (reference sequence).

V and J are TRBV7-8 and TRBJ2-7; 13 positions match TRBD2. V was clipped by 5 bases and J by 6 bases; unmatched bases: 13. The CDR3 totals 17 residues. In germline, CDR1 is SGHVS, CDR2 FQNEAQ. In DNA form, the CDR3 reads TGTGCCAGCAGCCCAGCCACTAGCGGGAGGGCCGTATGCGAGCAGTACTTC. Protein: CASSPATSGRAVCEQYF.

The V and J genes are TRBV7-2 and TRBJ2-1; 7 positions match TRBD2. The V and J ends lost 0 bases and 6 bases, in that order; junction bases with no gene match: 2. The CDR3 is 14 residues long. Per germline, CDR1 SGHTA and CDR2 FQGNSA. As DNA, the CDR3 is TGTGCCAGCAGCTTAGCGCGGACTAGCAATGAGCAGTTCTTC. Translation gives CASSLARTSNEQFF. The full variable domain, completed using reference TRBV7-2 and TRBJ2-1, is GAGVSQSPSNKVTEKGKDVELRCDPISGHTALYWYRQSLGQGLEFLIYFQGNSAPDKSGLPSDRFSAERTGGSVSTLTIQRTQQEDSAVYLCASSLARTSNEQFFGPGTRLTVL.

The CDR3 sequence: CSVEYGMNTEAFF. The CDR3 DNA reads as TGCAGCGTTGAATACGGCATGAACACTGAAGCTTTCTTT. J is TRBJ1-1 and V is TRBV29-1; unclear D gene. In germline, CDR1 is SQVTM, CDR2 ANQGSEA. This CDR3 contains 13 residues. Trimming left V 2 bases short and J 0 bases short, with 7 bases between.